This TCR beta chain was sequenced during a study of breast tumors, draining lymph nodes, adjacent tissues. General observations from the study: Data fit most tumor T cells coming from lymph node, expanding in tumor.

This clonotype was observed at least ten times. Its antigen is unidentified. The CDR3 sequence is 16 residues long. CDR1 is SGHVS and CDR2 is FQNEAQ in the germline V gene. With 4 bases clipped from V and 6 bases from J, the junction kept 13 bases outside the gene matches. From the multiplex PCR reads, TCRdb called clonotypes with MiXCR, one entry per CDR3 protein. This table has 200,000 to 300,000 distinct CDR3 sequences, about 33% appearing once. Samples came from axillary lymph nodes draining the breast cancer. The TCR comes from a female donor with breast cancer. Some clones in this sample may be carry-over from other donors' samples. Material: axillary lymph node tissue. The chain joins TRBV7-8 to TRBJ2-7; the match to TRBD1 covers 9 bases. Written as DNA, the CDR3 is TGTGCCAGCAGCTCTAACCCCAGGGACAGGGTGGGCGAGCAGTACTTC. Protein: CASSSNPRDRVGEQYF. The whole variable domain, remainder taken from reference TRBV7-8 and TRBJ2-7, is GAGVSQSPRYKVAKRGQDVALRCDPISGHVSLFWYQQALGQGPEFLTYFQNEAQLDKSGLPSDRFFAERPEGSVSTLKIQRTQQEDSAVYLCASSSNPRDRVGEQYFGPGTRLTVT.